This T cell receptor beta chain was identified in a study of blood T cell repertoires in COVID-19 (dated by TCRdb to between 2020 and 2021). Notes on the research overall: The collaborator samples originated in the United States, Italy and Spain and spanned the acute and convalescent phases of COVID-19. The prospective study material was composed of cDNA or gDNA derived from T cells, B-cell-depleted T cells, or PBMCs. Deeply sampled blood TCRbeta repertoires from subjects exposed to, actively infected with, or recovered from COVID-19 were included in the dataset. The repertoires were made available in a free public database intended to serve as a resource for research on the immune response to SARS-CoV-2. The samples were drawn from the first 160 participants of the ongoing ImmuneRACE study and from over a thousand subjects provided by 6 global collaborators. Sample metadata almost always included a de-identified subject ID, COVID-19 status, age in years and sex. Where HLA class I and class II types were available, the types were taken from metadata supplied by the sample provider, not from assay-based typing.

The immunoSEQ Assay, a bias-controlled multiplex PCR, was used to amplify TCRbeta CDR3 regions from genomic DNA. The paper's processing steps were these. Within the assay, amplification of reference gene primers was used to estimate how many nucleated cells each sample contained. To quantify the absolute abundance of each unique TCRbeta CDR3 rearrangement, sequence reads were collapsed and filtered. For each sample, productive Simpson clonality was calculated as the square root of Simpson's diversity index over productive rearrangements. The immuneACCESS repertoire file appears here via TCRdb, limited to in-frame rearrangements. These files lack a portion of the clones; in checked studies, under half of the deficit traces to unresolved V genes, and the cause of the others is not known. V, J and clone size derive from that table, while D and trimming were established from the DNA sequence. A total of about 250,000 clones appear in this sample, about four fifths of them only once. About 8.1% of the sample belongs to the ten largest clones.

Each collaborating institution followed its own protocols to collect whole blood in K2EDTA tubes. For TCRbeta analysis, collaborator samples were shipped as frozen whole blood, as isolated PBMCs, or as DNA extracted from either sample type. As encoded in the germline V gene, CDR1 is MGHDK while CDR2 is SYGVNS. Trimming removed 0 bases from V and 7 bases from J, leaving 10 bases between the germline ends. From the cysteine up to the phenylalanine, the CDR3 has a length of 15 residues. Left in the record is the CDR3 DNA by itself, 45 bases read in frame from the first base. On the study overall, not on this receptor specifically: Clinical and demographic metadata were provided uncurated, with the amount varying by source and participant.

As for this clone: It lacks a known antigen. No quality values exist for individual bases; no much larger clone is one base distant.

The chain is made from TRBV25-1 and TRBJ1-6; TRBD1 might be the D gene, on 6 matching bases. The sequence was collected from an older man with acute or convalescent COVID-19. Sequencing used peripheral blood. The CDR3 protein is CASSEYTGWNSPLHF. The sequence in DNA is TGTGCCAGCAGTGAATATACAGGGTGGAATTCACCCCTCCACTTT.